The 22 T cell receptor beta chains below all came from one sample that was sequenced in a study of blood T cell repertoires in COVID-19. Libraries were prepared by immunoSEQ multiplex PCR; TCRdb keeps only in-frame clonotypes and omits some of them. The data contain some 150,000 clones, around nine tenths of them singletons. The sample comprised peripheral blood. Source of these receptors: a man in his fifties with active or convalescent COVID-19.

The chain recombines TRBV5-1 with TRBJ2-5; no reliable D call. Trimming cost V 4 bases and J 2 bases, with 6 bases left between them. Germline CDR1 is SGHRS and CDR2 is YFSETQ. This CDR3 contains 12 residues. Here the CDR3 DNA reads TGCGCCAGCAGCCTCGGGCAAGAGACCCAGTACTTC. It specifies CASSLGQETQYF.

V usage is TRBV7-8 and J usage is TRBJ1-5; D call uncertain. Trimming pared 4 bases from V and 4 bases from J, leaving 8 bases between. This CDR3 region has 13 residues. The germline gives CDR1 SGHVS, CDR2 FQNEAQ. CDR3 in amino acids: CASSSNGNQPQHF. The CDR3 DNA reads TGTGCCAGCAGCTCAAACGGGAATCAGCCCCAGCATTTT.

This clone was recorded once. The J gene is TRBJ1-2, the V gene TRBV5-4; 9 nucleotides line up with TRBD1. Germline-derived CDR1 and CDR2 are SGHNT and YYREEE (reference sequence). The CDR3 is 15 residues long. V shed 0 bases, J shed 8 bases, and the junction held 8 bases outside the gene matches. The CDR3 region is CASSLGDRVFRGYTF. CDR3 sequence (DNA): TGTGCCAGCAGCTTGGGGGACAGGGTATTTCGAGGCTACACCTTC.

The V call is TRBV6-4, the J call TRBJ2-3; 13 nucleotides align to TRBD2. Germline trimming cut 9 bases from V and 4 bases from J; bases unmatched to any gene: 7. CDR3 length: 15 residues. CDR1 MRHNA and CDR2 SNTAGT come from the germline V gene. The chain's CDR3 is CARYTSGRGPDTQYF. The CDR3, as DNA: TGTGCCAGATACACTAGCGGGAGGGGCCCAGATACGCAGTATTTT.

The chain combines TRBV4-2 with TRBJ2-1, with TRBD2 as a possible D gene (5 bases). Germline values: CDR1 LGHNA, CDR2 YNFKEQ. Trimming cost V 1 base and J 4 bases, with 14 bases left between them. CDR3 size: 16 residues. As DNA, the CDR3 is TGTGCCAGCAGCCAAGCGTCCGGGGTCGGGTACAATGAGCAGTTCTTC. Its translation is CASSQASGVGYNEQFF.

This sequence joins TRBV19 and TRBJ2-1; 13 bases agree with TRBD2. Germline V lookup: CDR1 LNHDA, CDR2 SQIVND (reference sequence). The CDR3 consists of 15 residues. V shed 4 bases and J 6 bases; nucleotides not matched to a gene: 3. CDR3 coding DNA: TGTGCCAGTAGTAGGACTAGCGGGAGAGGCAATGAGCAGTTCTTC. Amino acid sequence: CASSRTSGRGNEQFF.

V is TRBV11-2 and J is TRBJ2-7; 13 nucleotides match TRBD2. The CDR3 contains 17 residues. Germline-derived CDR1 and CDR2 are SGHAT and FQNNGV. Trimming at V came to 4 bases and at J to 7 bases, leaving 13 bases not matched to a gene. The CDR3 DNA reads TGTGCCAGCAGCTCACCAGCGACTAGCGGGAGGCACGCTGAGCAGTACTTC. Amino acids: CASSSPATSGRHAEQYF.

Details on this clone: At one end the junction does not follow the germline gene, possibly because of a read error. The chain links TRBV2 to TRBJ1-5; unclear D gene. Germline loops: CDR1 SNHLY, CDR2 FYNNEI. The CDR3 has 16 amino acids. The CDR3 coding sequence is TGTGCCAGCAGCGAAGTAGAAAACGGGGGCAATCAGCCCCAGCATTTT. Protein sequence: CASSEVENGGNQPQHF.

This clone appeared a single time. The chain joins TRBV3-1 (or the pseudogene TRBV3-2) to TRBJ1-3, with D uncertain. V gave up 1 base and J gave up 3 bases, with 7 bases separating them. CDR3 length: 14 residues. Germline CDR1 is LGHDT and CDR2 is YNNKEL (reference sequence). CDR3 in DNA: TGTGCCAGCAGCCAAGGGCCTTTTGGAAACACCATATATTTT. Amino acids: CASSQGPFGNTIYF.

The chain uses TRBV2 and TRBJ1-5; 8 positions match TRBD1. The CDR3 runs to 15 residues. Germline V gene lookup returns CDR1 SNHLY and CDR2 FYNNEI. After removal of 6 bases from V and 1 base from J, the junction contained 5 bases not matched to a gene. The CDR3 coding sequence is TGTGCCAGCAGAGGTCAGGGGGCGAGCAATCAGCCCCAGCATTTT. It yields the protein CASRGQGASNQPQHF.

J is TRBJ1-5 and V is TRBV4-1, with D perhaps matching TRBD1 (5 bases). CDR1 and CDR2 (germline): MGHRA, YSYEKL. The CDR3 has 17 residues. V was cut by 1 base and J by 3 bases, with 16 bases left in between. The CDR3 DNA is TGCGCCAGCAGCCAAGGCAGGGCCTACCTTCTCAATCAGCCCCAGCATTTT. Its translation is CASSQGRAYLLNQPQHF.

This chain links TRBV7-2 with TRBJ2-7, with TRBD2 matching 10 bases. The V gene's germline CDR1 is SGHTA and CDR2 FQGNSA. This CDR3 contains 18 residues. V was pared by 1 base and J by 2 bases, with 11 bases of the junction left unmatched. For the CDR3, the DNA is TGTGCCAGCAGCTTAGGGATTCTCGGGACTAGCGAAACCTACGAGCAGTACTTC. This translates into CASSLGILGTSETYEQYF.

This chain joins TRBV21-1 and TRBJ2-3; the table assigns TRBD2, which was not confirmed against the DNA. TRBV21-1 represents a pseudogene. This CDR3 is 19 amino acids long. The CDR3 region is CASSKALPQPLGGTDTQYF. CDR3 coding DNA: TGTGCCAGCAGCAAAGCGCTTCCACAGCCTTTGGGAGGCACAGATACGCAGTATTTT.

V gene TRBV5-1 combines with J gene TRBJ1-2; maybe TRBD1 (6 bases). Germline CDR1 SGHRS, CDR2 YFSETQ. The CDR3 length is 17 residues. The V end lost 0 bases, the J end lost 8 bases, and 23 bases lay between the germline ends. The CDR3 bases are TGCGCCAGCAGCTTGGATCCAGGGGCTCATTCAGGAGGAGGCTACACCTTC. Translated: CASSLDPGAHSGGGYTF.

This chain uses TRBV6-1 with TRBJ1-4; maybe TRBD1 (5 bases). From germline, CDR1 is MNHNS and CDR2 SASEGT. Trimming cost V 1 base and J 2 bases, with 5 bases left between them. This CDR3 spans 14 amino acids. The CDR3 reads CASSEGGTNEKLFF. The CDR3 DNA sequence: TGTGCCAGCAGTGAAGGGGGCACTAATGAAAAACTGTTTTTT.

V usage is TRBV25-1 and J usage is TRBJ1-3; 10 nucleotides align to TRBD1. This CDR3 comprises 16 residues. CDR1 is MGHDK, CDR2 SYGVNS, per germline. V was pared by 6 bases and J by 4 bases, with 9 bases of the junction left unmatched. CDR3 DNA: TGTGCCAGCAGCCCGAGGGGACAGGGGCGCGGAAACACCATATATTTT. Translation: CASSPRGQGRGNTIYF.

The chain has TRBV28 and TRBJ1-4; 9 nucleotides align to TRBD1. Losses at the gene ends were 5 bases for V and 4 bases for J; bases not matched to a gene: 5. Germline V gene lookup returns CDR1 MDHEN and CDR2 SYDVKM. The CDR3 covers 15 residues. The CDR3 reads CASSLGQGLNEKLFF. For the CDR3, the DNA is TGTGCCAGCAGTCTGGGACAGGGACTTAATGAAAAACTGTTTTTT.

The chain recombines TRBV30 with TRBJ2-7; TRBD1 matches 9 bases. The V and J ends lost 1 base and 4 bases, in that order; junction bases with no gene match: 5. Per germline, CDR1 GTSNPN and CDR2 SVGIG (reference sequence). The CDR3 runs to 14 residues. CDR3 DNA sequence: TGTGCCTGGAGTGCACAGGGGGCAGGTTACGAGCAGTACTTC. This translates into CAWSAQGAGYEQYF.

The chain links TRBV2 to TRBJ1-3; TRBD1 aligns across 9 bases. The CDR3 sequence is 14 residues long. Germline CDR1 SNHLY, CDR2 FYNNEI. J was trimmed by 4 bases and V by 7 bases; bases with no gene match: 5. CDR3 sequence (DNA): TGTGCCAGCAACCCGGGACAGGGAGGAAACACCATATATTTT. Translating gives CASNPGQGGNTIYF.

The rearrangement joins TRBV14 to TRBJ2-7; no clear D. CDR3 length: 13 residues. Trimming removed 6 bases from V and 0 bases from J, with 9 bases in between. CDR1 and CDR2 (germline): SGHDN, FVKESK. The CDR3: CASSLTLSYEQYF. The CDR3 bases are TGTGCCAGCAGTCTGACTCTCTCCTACGAGCAGTACTTC.

The chain has TRBV2 and TRBJ2-7; D gene ambiguous. From germline, CDR1 is SNHLY and CDR2 FYNNEI. This CDR3 is 12 amino acids long. V gave up 1 base and J gave up 6 bases, with 7 bases separating them. For the CDR3, the DNA is TGTGCCAGCAGTGAAGTCGTACTCGAGCAGTACTTC. This codes for CASSEVVLEQYF.

The rearrangement joins TRBV5-8 to TRBJ2-7; D perhaps matches TRBD2 (6 bases). Germline CDR1 is SGHTS and CDR2 is YDEGEE. Trimming pared 4 bases from V and 3 bases from J, leaving 20 bases between. The CDR3 is made up of 16 amino acids. The CDR3 nucleotides are TGTGCCAGCAGCATCGGCTGGGGGGAGACAAACTACGAGCAGTACTTC. Amino acid sequence: CASSIGWGETNYEQYF.